The entry that follows covers one TCR beta chain sequence. What it binds is not known. This entry belongs to a study of T cells expressing NK-cell markers. Study background: Underlying the TCR beta repertoires were sorted CD3+CD56+NKG2C+, CD3+CD56+NKG2C- and CD3+CD56-NKG2C+ T cells. Most of the eight sequenced donors tested HCMV-seropositive; one tested seronegative.

Points from the study as a whole: What remained unclear was the HCMV specificity of expanded NKG2C+ T cell clones. Where a few donors were concerned, these clonotypes also led the CD3+CD56-NKG2C+ fraction.

This CDR3 comprises 15 residues. Germline CDR1 reads SGHTA; CDR2 reads FQGTGA. From its re-call of the 5' RACE reads, TCRdb lists each CDR3 protein once, without DNA. The sample table sets out approximately 380,000 distinct CDR3 sequences. Material for sequencing was blood T cells: a sorted CD56 or NKG2C T cell subset, CD4+ or CD8+ T cells, or bulk PBMC T cells (not recorded which). This TCR derives from a man between 18 and 69 years old in good health. The V and J genes are TRBV7-3 and TRBJ2-1; checking the TCRdb D call of TRBD1 is not possible without DNA. CDR3 sequence: CASSATGGAGNEQFF.